The 16 T cell receptor beta chains reported below all come from one sample, sequenced in a study of blood T cell repertoires in COVID-19. Profiled with immunoSEQ multiplex PCR; TCRdb holds only in-frame clones, not every one. Of roughly 240,000 clones listed, approximately 88% are singletons. Source material: PBMCs or T cells enriched from blood (not recorded which). Source of these receptors: a middle-aged woman with acute COVID-19.

This clone came up once. The J gene is TRBJ1-4, the V gene TRBV5-6; 7 bases agree with TRBD1. J gave up 8 bases and V 0 bases, and 7 bases lay outside the gene matches. This CDR3 region has 15 residues. CDR1 and CDR2 from the germline V gene are SGHDT and YYEEEE. CDR3 in amino acids: CASSLGQGGVEKLFF. CDR3 DNA: TGTGCCAGCAGCTTGGGACAGGGAGGTGTAGAAAAACTGTTTTTT. The whole variable domain, filled in from reference TRBV5-6 and TRBJ1-4, reads DAGVTQSPTHLIKTRGQQVTLRCSPKSGHDTVSWYQQALGQGPQFIFQYYEEEERQRGNFPDRFSGHQFPNYSSELNVNALLLGDSALYLCASSLGQGGVEKLFFGSGTQLSVL.

The chain carries TRBV7-2 and TRBJ2-2, with 12 bases lining up with TRBD1. The ends lost 5 bases at V and 5 bases at J; junction bases unmatched: 9. The CDR3 extends over 17 amino acids. Germline assignment: CDR1 SGHTA and CDR2 FQGNSA. CDR3: CASSRDRGLLRTGELFF. In nucleotides, the CDR3 is TGTGCCAGCAGCCGGGACAGGGGGCTTTTGCGGACCGGGGAGCTGTTTTTT.

The chain is built from TRBV2 and TRBJ1-2, with TRBD1 as a possible D gene (6 bases). V gave up 1 base and J gave up 2 bases, with 26 bases separating them. The CDR3 is made up of 20 amino acids. Germline CDR1 SNHLY, CDR2 FYNNEI. The CDR3 region has the DNA TGTGCCAGCAGTGAAGGACCCCAAAGGATTGGGGGAAGGGGGAACTATGGCTACACCTTC. Its protein product is CASSEGPQRIGGRGNYGYTF.

The sample holds a few counts of this clone. V and J are TRBV6-5 and TRBJ2-4; 14 positions match TRBD2. V shed 7 bases, J shed 5 bases, and the junction held 4 bases outside the gene matches. Germline CDR1 and CDR2: MNHEY and SVGAGI. This CDR3 has 15 residues. The CDR3 DNA sequence: TGTGCCAGCACTCGACTAGCGGGAGGGGAAAACATTCAGTACTTC. It specifies CASTRLAGGENIQYF.

The chain has TRBV5-4 and TRBJ1-4, with 12 bases aligning to TRBD1. The V and J ends lost 0 bases and 5 bases, in that order; junction bases with no gene match: 2. Looked up from germline, CDR1 is SGHNT and CDR2 is YYREEE (reference sequence). The CDR3 has 16 residues. The CDR3: CASSLEGTGGNEKLFF. The CDR3 nucleotides read TGTGCCAGCAGCTTGGAGGGGACAGGGGGCAATGAAAAACTGTTTTTT.

V is TRBV18 and J is TRBJ1-2; 7 bases align to TRBD1. V lost 3 bases and J lost 2; bases outside the gene matches: 3. The germline gives CDR1 KGHSH, CDR2 LQKENI. The CDR3 spans 14 residues. The CDR3 DNA reads as TGTGCCAGCTCACCCCAACAGGGGAACTATGGCTACACCTTC. Protein: CASSPQQGNYGYTF.

In this sample, this clone turned up once. This rearrangement joins TRBV4-1 to TRBJ2-7; 8 positions agree with TRBD1. CDR3 size: 17 residues. CDR1 is MGHRA and CDR2 is YSYEKL in the germline V gene. Trimming cost V 1 base and J 4 bases; bases outside gene matches: 12. CDR3 sequence (DNA): TGCGCCAGCAGCCAAGGCGGACAGGGATTCGAGGGATACGAGCAGTACTTC. Encoded protein: CASSQGGQGFEGYEQYF.

In DNA, the CDR3 is TGTGCCAGCAGCTTGGAGGGAGACAGGGCTGTCTATGGCTACACCTTC. This encodes CASSLEGDRAVYGYTF. The chain is built from TRBV5-4 and TRBJ1-2, with 7 bases matching TRBD1. Losses at the gene ends were 0 bases for V and 4 bases for J; bases not matched to a gene: 9. This CDR3 contains 16 residues. Germline CDR1 is SGHNT and CDR2 is YYREEE (reference sequence).

The chain joins TRBV9 to TRBJ2-5; 9 bases are shared with TRBD2. V lost 3 bases, J lost 4 bases, and 7 bases stayed unmatched. CDR3 length: 15 amino acids. Germline assignment: CDR1 SGDLS and CDR2 YYNGEE. The CDR3 DNA reads as TGTGCCAGCAGCGAGGGCGGGGGGGCCAGAGAGACCCAGTACTTC. Amino acids: CASSEGGGARETQYF.

CDR3 residues: CASSVDPGLGTGELFF. The CDR3 nucleotides read TGTGCCAGCAGCGTTGATCCGGGACTAGGCACCGGGGAGCTGTTTTTT. The J gene is TRBJ2-2, the V gene TRBV5-4, with 8 positions matching TRBD2. J lost 4 bases, V lost 4 bases, and 9 bases had no gene match. The CDR3 is made up of 16 amino acids. In germline, CDR1 is SGHNT, CDR2 YYREEE (reference sequence).

The chain is built from TRBV27 and TRBJ2-7; 9 nucleotides agree with TRBD1. Germline assignment: CDR1 MNHEY and CDR2 SMNVEV (reference sequence). The CDR3 loop spans 16 amino acids. The junction had 9 bases not matched to a gene; V was cut back by 2 bases and J by 4 bases. The CDR3 region is CASSLTLGDREYEQYV. CDR3 in DNA: TGTGCCAGCAGTTTAACCCTCGGGGACAGGGAGTACGAGCAGTACGTC.

CDR3 loop: CASSPHARRNTEAFF. CDR3 bases: TGCGCCAGCAGCCCACACGCCCGCAGGAACACTGAAGCTTTCTTT. This chain links TRBV5-1 with TRBJ1-1; D is ambiguous. The germline CDR1 and CDR2 sequences are SGHRS and YFSETQ. The V gene lost 4 bases and the J gene lost 1 base, with 14 bases spanning the gap. This CDR3 has 15 residues.

The V and J genes are TRBV7-9 and TRBJ2-1, with TRBD2 matching 14 bases. The germline CDR1 and CDR2 sequences are SEHNR and FQNEAQ (reference sequence). V lost 0 bases, J lost 13 bases, and 5 bases stayed unmatched. The CDR3 is 15 residues long. The CDR3 is CASSLAGLAGAFQFF. CDR3 nucleotides: TGTGCCAGCAGCTTAGCGGGACTAGCGGGAGCCTTCCAGTTCTTC.

The CDR3 here is CASSPGGVAGDNEQFF. CDR3 DNA sequence: TGTGCCAGCAGCCCGGGTGGGGTAGCGGGGGACAATGAGCAGTTCTTC. V is TRBV5-4 and J is TRBJ2-1; 9 bases are shared with TRBD2. The V segment lost 4 bases and the J segment 5 bases; nucleotides outside the gene matches: 10. The CDR3 is 16 amino acids. Germline-derived CDR1 and CDR2 are SGHNT and YYREEE (reference sequence).

As DNA, the CDR3 is TGTGCCAGCAGCTACGACAATTCGGGCAATCAGCCCCAGCATTTT. Protein sequence: CASSYDNSGNQPQHF. This chain links TRBV27 with TRBJ1-5; no clear D gene. V was shortened by 6 bases and J by 2 bases, with 14 bases between the two germline ends. CDR1 is MNHEY and CDR2 is SMNVEV in the germline V gene (reference sequence). The CDR3 sequence is 15 residues long.

This clone was seen only a few times. The chain is built from TRBV6-5 and TRBJ2-5; the D gene is possibly TRBD1 (5 bases). Trimming removed 8 bases at V and 3 bases at J, with 10 bases between. The CDR3 extends over 12 amino acids. Germline loops: CDR1 MNHEY, CDR2 SVGAGI. The CDR3 here is CASVAGKETQYF. CDR3 DNA: TGTGCCAGCGTAGCAGGGAAAGAGACCCAGTACTTC.